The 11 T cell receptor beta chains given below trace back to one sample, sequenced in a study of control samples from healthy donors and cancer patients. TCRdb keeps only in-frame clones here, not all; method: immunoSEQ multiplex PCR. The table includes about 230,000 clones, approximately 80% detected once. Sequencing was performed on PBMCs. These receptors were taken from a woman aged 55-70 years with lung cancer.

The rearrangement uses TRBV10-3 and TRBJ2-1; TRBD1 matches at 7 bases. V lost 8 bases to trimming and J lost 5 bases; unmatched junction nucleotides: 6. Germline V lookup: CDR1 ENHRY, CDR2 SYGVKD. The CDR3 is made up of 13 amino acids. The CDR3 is CAIGTGEHNEQFF. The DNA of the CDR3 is TGTGCCATCGGTACAGGGGAACACAATGAGCAGTTCTTC.

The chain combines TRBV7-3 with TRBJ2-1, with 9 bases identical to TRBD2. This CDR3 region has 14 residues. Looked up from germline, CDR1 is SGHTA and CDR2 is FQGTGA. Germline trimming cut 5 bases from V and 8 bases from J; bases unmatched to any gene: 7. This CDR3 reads CASSDGLARDEQFF. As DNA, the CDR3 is TGTGCCAGCAGCGATGGACTAGCGAGAGATGAGCAGTTCTTC.

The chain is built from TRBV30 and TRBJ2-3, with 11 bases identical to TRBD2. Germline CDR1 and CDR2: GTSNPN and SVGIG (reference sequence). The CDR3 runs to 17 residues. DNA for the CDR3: TGTGCTGAACCCCCCCCACTAGCGGGAGAGGTCCAGGATACGCAGTATTTT. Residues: CAEPPPLAGEVQDTQYF.

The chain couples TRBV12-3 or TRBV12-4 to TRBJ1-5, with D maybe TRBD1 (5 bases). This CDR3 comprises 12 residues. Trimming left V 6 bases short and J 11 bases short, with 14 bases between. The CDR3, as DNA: TGTGCCAGCAGCCCCGGGGGGAAGGCCCAGCATTTT. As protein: CASSPGGKAQHF.

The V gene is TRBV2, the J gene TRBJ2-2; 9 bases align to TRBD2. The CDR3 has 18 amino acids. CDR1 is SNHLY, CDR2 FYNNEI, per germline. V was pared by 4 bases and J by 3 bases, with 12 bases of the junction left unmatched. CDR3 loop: CASSGGGGRAFYTGELFF. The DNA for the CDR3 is TGTGCCAGCAGTGGAGGAGGCGGGAGGGCCTTCTACACCGGGGAGCTGTTTTTT.

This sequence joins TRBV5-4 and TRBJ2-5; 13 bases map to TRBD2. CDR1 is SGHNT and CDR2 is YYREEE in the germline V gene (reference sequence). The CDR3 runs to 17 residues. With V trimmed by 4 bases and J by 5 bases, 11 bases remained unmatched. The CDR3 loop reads CASSPGLAGVSGETQYF. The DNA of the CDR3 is TGTGCCAGCAGCCCAGGACTAGCGGGGGTATCCGGGGAGACCCAGTACTTC.

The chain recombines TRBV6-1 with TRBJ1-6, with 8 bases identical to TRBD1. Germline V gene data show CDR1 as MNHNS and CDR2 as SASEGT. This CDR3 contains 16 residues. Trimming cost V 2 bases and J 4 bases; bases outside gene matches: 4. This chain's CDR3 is CASSEQGALYNSPLHF. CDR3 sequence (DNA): TGTGCCAGCAGTGAACAGGGGGCCTTATATAATTCACCCCTCCACTTT.

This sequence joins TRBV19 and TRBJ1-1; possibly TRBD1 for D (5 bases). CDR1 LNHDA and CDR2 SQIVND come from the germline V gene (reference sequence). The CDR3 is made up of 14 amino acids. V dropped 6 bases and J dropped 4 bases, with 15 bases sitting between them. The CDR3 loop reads CASSPGRRFTEAFF. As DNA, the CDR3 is TGTGCCAGTAGCCCAGGGCGGAGGTTCACTGAAGCTTTCTTT.

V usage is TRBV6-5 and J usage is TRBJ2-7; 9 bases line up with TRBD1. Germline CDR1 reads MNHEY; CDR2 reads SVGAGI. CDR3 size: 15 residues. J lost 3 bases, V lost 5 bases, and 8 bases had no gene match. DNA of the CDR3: TGTGCCAGCAGTACGGACAGGGGCTCGGGCTACGAGCAGTACTTC. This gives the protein CASSTDRGSGYEQYF.

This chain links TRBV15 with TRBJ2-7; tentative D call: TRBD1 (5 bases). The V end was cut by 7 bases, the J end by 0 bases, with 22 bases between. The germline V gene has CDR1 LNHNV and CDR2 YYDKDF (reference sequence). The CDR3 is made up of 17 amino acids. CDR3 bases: TGTGCCACCATGGGTTTCGCCGCAGGGAAGCCCTCCTACGAGCAGTACTTC. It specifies CATMGFAAGKPSYEQYF.

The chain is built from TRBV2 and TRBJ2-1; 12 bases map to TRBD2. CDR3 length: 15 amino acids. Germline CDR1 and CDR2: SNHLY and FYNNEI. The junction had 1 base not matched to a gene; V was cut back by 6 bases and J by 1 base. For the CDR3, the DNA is TGTGCCAGCAGAGGACTAGCGGGATCCTACAATGAGCAGTTCTTC. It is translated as CASRGLAGSYNEQFF.